This TCR beta chain was found in a study of identifying expanded T cells in peripheral blood (dated 2019 in TCRdb). Study-level background: Four technical replicates, made by sequencing separate aliquots from the same pool of genomic DNA, were compared pairwise.

TCRbeta CDR3 regions were profiled by bias-controlled multiplex PCR amplification of genomic DNA with the immunoSEQ Assay. The source study handled its data this way. The absolute abundance of each unique TCRbeta CDR3 region was quantified after sequences were collapsed and filtered. Differential abundance was tested with a binomial (Fisher-equivalent) model and with a beta-binomial model adding time-dependent variance fitted from healthy donors. Clones with fewer than 5 combined templates were removed, and differential abundance was called for clones with a Benjamini-Hochberg FDR below 0.01. The form v = (b*log(k)+a)^2 was used to model beta-binomial variance as a function of total template count across the two samples. TCRdb re-hosts the immuneACCESS table, in-frame sequences only. Its copies lack some clones; in the studies checked, an unresolved V gene accounts for under half of them, and the cause for the rest is not known. The D gene and trimming were derived from the DNA, and the V and J assignments and clone size from that table. Here the sample has around 100,000 clones; around nine tenths occur a single time. 5.5% of the sample is in the top ten clones.

Worth noting for this clone: Which antigen it targets is not known. Base qualities are missing; no much larger clone stands one base away.

No immune events such as infections were documented for the healthy donors during the collection period. To calibrate time-dependent variance in a beta-binomial model of T-cell clone differential abundance, blood repertoires from healthy donors were used as a training cohort. The training cohort included 10 or so healthy donors, of whom 3 were female and 7 were male. The donors were between roughly 25 and 70 years old, with an average age of about 45 years. Obtained from a commercial supplier, whole blood was collected from each healthy donor at three time points set about two weeks apart. For immunosequencing, genomic DNA was extracted from unsorted whole blood. Results and caveats for the whole study, not just this receptor: It was expected by the authors that biological variance in healthy repertoires might increase further over much longer intervals, such as months to years. For all healthy donors, the variance in clone template counts between roughly 2-week samples rose significantly as total template count increased. The beta-binomial model significantly reduced the number of clones called differentially abundant and the false-positive rate across all healthy-donor time intervals. The binomial model flagged roughly 1.2 differentially abundant clones between technical replicates but roughly 15 over around 2 weeks and approximately 18 over around four weeks.

The receptor's source is a person aged 18 to 69 in good health. The sequencing input was blood.

The CDR3 amino acid sequence is: CASSRTGSNSPLHF. The nucleotide sequence is given as TGTGCCAGCAGCAGGACAGGGTCAAATTCACCCCTCCACTTT. This chain joins TRBV9 to TRBJ1-6, and 8 bases in between align with TRBD1. Sequences SGDLS (CDR1) and YYNGEE (CDR2) are obtained from the germline V gene. Inclusive of the bounding cysteine and phenylalanine, the CDR3 is 14 residues long. Only the CDR3 DNA stays, 42 bases, in frame from base 1. V lost 4 bases and J lost 7 bases, and the count of bases not matched to a germline gene is 4.